This TCR beta chain was captured in a study of Ad26.COV2.S vaccination and SARS-CoV-2 variants (dated by TCRdb to about 2021). In the study overall: Vaccine-arm donors came from COV1001, a multicentre, randomized, double-blind, placebo-controlled phase I-IIa trial of Ad26.COV2.S in healthy adults. Ad26.COV2.S was administered intramuscularly at a dose of 5x10^10 or 1x10^11 viral particles, either as one shot or as two shots given 56 days apart. TCRbeta repertoire sequencing served as the tool for gauging how specific and how broad the SARS-CoV-2-reactive T cell receptors were following Ad26.COV2.S vaccination. The TCR-sequenced set comprised around 30 samples: around 20 Ad26.COV2.S vaccine recipients, 5 placebo recipients and 8 SARS-CoV-2 convalescent individuals. Participants in the trial were split at random into five groups of five each, receiving low-dose or high-dose Ad26.COV2.S once or twice, or else placebo on both occasions. Throughout the experiments and outcome assessment, investigators stayed blinded to trial group allocation.

TCRbeta CDR3 regions were sequenced with the immunoSEQ Assay. After extraction, genomic DNA underwent amplification by bias-controlled multiplex PCR, followed by high-throughput sequencing. The source study handled its data this way. To quantify the absolute abundance of each unique TCRbeta CDR3 region, sequences were collapsed and filtered. T cell fraction was estimated by normalization of TCRbeta template counts to usable DNA, with usable DNA being measured through amplification of reference genes present in all nucleated cells. Repertoire TCRs were annotated as SARS-CoV-2-specific when V gene, CDR3 amino acid sequence and J gene were exactly matched to a known reactive TCR set. MIRA supplied the reference SARS-CoV-2 TCR set, which was filtered for enrichment in COVID-19-positive ImmuneCODE repertoires so that public or cross-reactive TCRs were removed. Using the MIRA antigens, annotated TCRs were further analysed by specific ORF or by position within an ORF. Depth was the summed frequency of annotated unique rearrangements, while breadth was defined as annotated unique rearrangements over total unique productive rearrangements. Group comparisons of TCR breadth used two-sided Wilcoxon rank-sum tests. TCRdb limited this immuneACCESS table to in-frame rearrangements with V and J called. A share of clones is missing; checked studies link under half to unresolved V genes, and the rest is unexplained. D and trimming come from the DNA, and the V and J calls and clone size come from that table. The sample contains about 480,000 clones, about 83% of them found a single time. The top ten clonotypes cover about 13% of the sample.

The paper as a whole reports these results and caveats: Vaccine and placebo recipients had comparable non-spike TCR breadth, which fits with the vaccine containing only spike. The study was not powered for comparison of responses between vaccine doses or regimens. It was noted by the authors that total T cell responses may have been underestimated by the TCR breadth and depth analyses. Higher spike-specific TCR breadth was observed in Ad26.COV2.S recipients than in placebo recipients (P = 0.0014). After vaccination, substantial breadth of spike-specific CD8+ and CD4+ T cell responses was reported.

In the paper's terms, the treatment or condition label means: roughly 18 received Ad26.COV2.S at low or high dose, single or two shots; a few received placebo; per-sample allocation not given. Repertoires of vaccine and placebo recipients were sequenced from samples collected on day 63 after the first injection. In Cohort 1b, 20 to 25 adults aged 18-55 years were enrolled at a single site in Boston, USA, between 29 July and 7 August 2020. Ad26.COV2.S was a replication-incompetent adenovirus type 26 vector expressing a prefusion-stabilized SARS-CoV-2 spike protein from the original Wuhan strain. Looking up the germline V gene yields CDR1 LGHNA and CDR2 YNFKEQ. Deletion took 1 base off V and 7 bases off J, with a span of 14 bases between the germline ends. The CDR3 spans 15 residues, from the cysteine through the phenylalanine. Of all the DNA, just the CDR3 is kept, 45 bases in frame from base 1. On this clone: Its antigen specificity is not known. No base quality values were provided; no much bigger clone lies one nucleotide off.

The rearrangement combines TRBV4-2 with TRBJ1-5, with no confidently assigned D gene. The material sequenced was peripheral blood, taken in a trial of Ad26.COV2.S vaccine versus placebo. This TCR came from a person aged 18-65 years who received the Ad26.COV2.S COVID-19 vaccine or a placebo. The CDR3 loop reads CASSQGGLSEQPQHF. The DNA is as follows: TGTGCCAGCAGCCAAGGAGGCCTCTCGGAACAGCCCCAGCATTTT.